This TCR beta chain was recovered during a study of T cells in Graves' hyperthyroidism and ophthalmopathy (dated by TCRdb to between 2017 and 2020). For the wider study: Peripheral blood samples were taken at initial diagnosis, before any treatment was given. Prospective prediction of ophthalmopathy was tested in an independent validation cohort consisting of fewer than 20 hyperthyroidism patients and more than 15 patients who later progressed to ophthalmopathy. The roughly 100 discovery patients were randomly split 7:3 into training and test sets. A discovery cohort of fewer than 110 patients, approximately 44 with Graves' ophthalmopathy and under 60 with stable Graves' hyperthyroidism, was used to find distinguishing TCR V-J signatures. The paper describes TCR Vbeta CDR3 sequencing of 135 peripheral blood samples, made up of roughly 45 ophthalmopathy patients, 70 to 75 hyperthyroidism patients and 17 progressor patients. In about 6 Graves' hyperthyroidism patients, the study also compared T-cell repertoires from thyroid tissue with T-cell repertoires from blood. After blood sampling, hyperthyroidism patients were treated with methimazole at a starting dose of 30 mg daily, and ophthalmopathy patients were treated with high-dose intravenous methylprednisolone.

About this clonotype: Its antigen has not been determined. Base qualities were left out, and no much larger clone turns up one base away.

TCR beta CDR3 regions were amplified from RNA transcripts. The first round of RT-PCR for the TCR CDR3 was performed with the HTBI primer set and the Qiagen OneStep RT-PCR kit. Libraries were constructed in a second round of multiplex PCR, after which size selection and purification were performed. Libraries were sequenced paired-end with 100 bp reads on an Illumina HiSeq2000. Per the original workflow: Raw data were processed with SOAPnuke, discarding reads with adapters, uncalled bases, mean Phred below 15, or no exact constant-primer or identifier match. High-quality paired reads were merged using COPE v1.2.5, and each unique nucleotide sequence was defined as a clonotype. MiTCR v1.1 was used to align the clonotypes against IMGT TRBV, TRBD and TRBJ reference segments. Only V-J combinations with frequency above 0.0001, covering about 99% of repertoires, were analysed. A TCS score was defined as the ratio of F50 (clonal expansion) to E x V (chaos), with BLOSUM62-based TCRdist applied between CDR3 peptides within each V-J. Welch's t-statistics and random forest reduced roughly 540 V-J features to about 12, which were used in a naive Bayes classifier (R e1071). The raw public data were reprocessed by TCRdb itself: fastp quality trimming at Q25, MiXCR clonotype calling, in-frame beta chains only. Every distinct CDR3 protein forms one entry, paired with its most common genes and DNA. The V and J calls and clone size are TCRdb's, not the authors'. A total of approximately 490,000 distinct CDR3 sequences appear in this sample, about 22% of them only once. In total, the top ten clones hold 49% of the sample.

In the ophthalmopathy patients, disease was moderately to severely active, with a Clinical Activity Score of 3 or more, a NOSPECS grade of 4 or more, and a duration of less than 3 months. Exclusion was applied to patients with uncontrolled infections, other autoimmune diseases, pregnancy or lactation. Diagnoses relied on clinical symptoms, serum thyroxine and TRAb, thyroid ultrasound and orbital computed tomography. Ficoll-Paque density gradient centrifugation was used to isolate PBMCs from under 11 ml of fresh peripheral blood. Trizol reagent was used to extract total RNA, and RNA quality was then checked on an Agilent 2100 Bioanalyzer. Findings and caveats that apply to the study as a whole: Sample size was not statistically predetermined, and investigators were not blinded to group allocation. A 13 V-J signature model separated ophthalmopathy from stable hyperthyroidism, with around 91% sensitivity and 81.08% specificity in cross-validation and 80%/75% in testing. In validation, the model predicted progression to ophthalmopathy a median of roughly 6.2 months before onset, with roughly 70% sensitivity and 72.22% specificity. Most expanded thyroid clonotypes (frequency above 0.001) were also found in blood, which suggests that blood repertoires may mirror thyroid immune responses.

Spanning cysteine to phenylalanine, the CDR3 consists of 15 amino acids. Of all the DNA, just the CDR3 is kept, 45 bases in frame from base 1. After removal of 3 bases from V and 4 bases from J, the junction retains 6 bases not matched to a gene. The germline V gene supplies CDR1 SGHVS and CDR2 FNYEAQ. This clonotype was sampled from a woman between 65 and 79 years old with Graves' ophthalmopathy. The sequenced sample consisted of blood. The sequence is built from TRBV7-6 and TRBJ1-2, with 9 bases aligning to TRBD1. This receptor has the CDR3 CASSFTPDRGYGYTF. The nucleotide sequence reads as follows: TGTGCCAGCAGCTTTACCCCGGACAGGGGCTATGGCTACACCTTC.